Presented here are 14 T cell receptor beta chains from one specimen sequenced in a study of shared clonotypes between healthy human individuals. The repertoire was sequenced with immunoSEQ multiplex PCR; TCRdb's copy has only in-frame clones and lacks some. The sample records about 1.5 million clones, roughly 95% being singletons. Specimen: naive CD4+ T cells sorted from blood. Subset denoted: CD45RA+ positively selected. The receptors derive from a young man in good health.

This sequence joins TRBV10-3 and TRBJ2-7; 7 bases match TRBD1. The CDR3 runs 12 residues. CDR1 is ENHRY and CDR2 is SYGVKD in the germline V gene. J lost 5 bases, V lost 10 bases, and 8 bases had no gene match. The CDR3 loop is CATIGQANEQYF. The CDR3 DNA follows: TGTGCCACGATCGGACAGGCAAACGAGCAGTACTTC.

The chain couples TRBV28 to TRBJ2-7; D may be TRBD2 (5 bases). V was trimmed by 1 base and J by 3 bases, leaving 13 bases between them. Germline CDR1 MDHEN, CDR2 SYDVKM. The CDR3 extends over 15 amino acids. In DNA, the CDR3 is TGTGCCAGCAGTTTATCGAGGGTTAGGGTCTACGAGCAGTACTTC. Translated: CASSLSRVRVYEQYF.

CDR3 in DNA: TGTGCCAGCGGGGAGCGGCATAGCTCCTACAATGAGCAGTTCTTC. Translated, it gives CASGERHSSYNEQFF. The chain carries TRBV25-1 and TRBJ2-1; the D gene is possibly TRBD2 (5 bases). The CDR3 has 15 amino acids. Trimming cost V 8 bases and J 0 bases, with 14 bases left between them. Germline V CDR1 and CDR2: MGHDK, SYGVNS.

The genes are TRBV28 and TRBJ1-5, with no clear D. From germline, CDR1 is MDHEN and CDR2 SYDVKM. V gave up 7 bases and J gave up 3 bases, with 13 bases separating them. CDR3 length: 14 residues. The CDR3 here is CASTYSGNNQPQHF. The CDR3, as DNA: TGTGCCAGCACCTACAGCGGCAACAATCAGCCCCAGCATTTT.

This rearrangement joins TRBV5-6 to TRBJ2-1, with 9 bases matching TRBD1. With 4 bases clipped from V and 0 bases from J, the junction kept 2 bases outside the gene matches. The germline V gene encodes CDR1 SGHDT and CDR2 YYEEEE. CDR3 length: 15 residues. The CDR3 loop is CASSVDRGSYNEQFF. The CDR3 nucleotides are TGTGCCAGCAGCGTGGACAGGGGCTCCTACAATGAGCAGTTCTTC.

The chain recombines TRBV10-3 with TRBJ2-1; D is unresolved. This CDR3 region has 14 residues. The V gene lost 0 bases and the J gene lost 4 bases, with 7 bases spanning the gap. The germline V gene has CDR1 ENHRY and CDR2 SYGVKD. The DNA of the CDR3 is TGTGCCATCAGTGAGTCGGCAGCTTACAATGAGCAGTTCTTC. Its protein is CAISESAAYNEQFF.

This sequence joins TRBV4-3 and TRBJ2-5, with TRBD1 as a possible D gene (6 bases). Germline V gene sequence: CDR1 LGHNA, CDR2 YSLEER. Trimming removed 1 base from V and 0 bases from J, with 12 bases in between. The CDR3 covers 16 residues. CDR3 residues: CASSQVDRTDQETQYF. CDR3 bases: TGCGCCAGCAGCCAAGTTGATCGGACAGACCAAGAGACCCAGTACTTC.

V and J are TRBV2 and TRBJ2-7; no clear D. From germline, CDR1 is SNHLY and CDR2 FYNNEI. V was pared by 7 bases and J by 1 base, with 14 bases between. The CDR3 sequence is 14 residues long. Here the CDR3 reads CASKETVTSYEQYF. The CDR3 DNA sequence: TGTGCCAGCAAGGAAACGGTGACTTCCTACGAGCAGTACTTC.

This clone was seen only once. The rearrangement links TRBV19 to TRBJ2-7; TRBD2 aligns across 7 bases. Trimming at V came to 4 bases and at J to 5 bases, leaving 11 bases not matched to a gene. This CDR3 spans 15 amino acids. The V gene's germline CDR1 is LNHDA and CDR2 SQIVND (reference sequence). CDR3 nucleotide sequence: TGTGCCAGTAGTAGAAAAGCGGGACTAATCGACGAGCAGTACTTC. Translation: CASSRKAGLIDEQYF.

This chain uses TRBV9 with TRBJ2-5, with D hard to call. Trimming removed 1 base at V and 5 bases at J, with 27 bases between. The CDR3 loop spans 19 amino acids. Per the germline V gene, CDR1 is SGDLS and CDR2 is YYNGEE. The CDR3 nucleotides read TGTGCCAGCAGCGTAACTCCGACTGCTGGTGGCGGACGGTATGAGACCCAGTACTTC. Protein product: CASSVTPTAGGGRYETQYF.

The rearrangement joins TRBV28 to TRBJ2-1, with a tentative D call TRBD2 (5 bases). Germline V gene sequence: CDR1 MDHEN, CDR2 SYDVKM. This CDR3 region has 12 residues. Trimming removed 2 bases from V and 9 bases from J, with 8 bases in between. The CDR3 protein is CASSLRGVEQFF. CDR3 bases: TGTGCCAGCAGTTTACGGGGAGTTGAGCAGTTCTTC.

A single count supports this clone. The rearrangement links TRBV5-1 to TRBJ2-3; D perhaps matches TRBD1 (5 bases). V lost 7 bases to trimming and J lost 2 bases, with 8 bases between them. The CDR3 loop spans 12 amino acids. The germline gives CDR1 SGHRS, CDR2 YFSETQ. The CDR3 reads CASGRDTDTQYF. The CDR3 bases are TGCGCCAGCGGCAGGGACACAGATACGCAGTATTTT.

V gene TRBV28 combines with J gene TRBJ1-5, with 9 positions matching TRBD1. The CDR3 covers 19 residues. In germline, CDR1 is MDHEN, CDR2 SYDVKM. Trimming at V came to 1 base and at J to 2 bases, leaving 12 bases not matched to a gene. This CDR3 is CASSLFGYRGRRGNQPQHF. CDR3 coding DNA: TGTGCCAGCAGTTTATTTGGGTACAGGGGGCGAAGGGGCAATCAGCCCCAGCATTTT.

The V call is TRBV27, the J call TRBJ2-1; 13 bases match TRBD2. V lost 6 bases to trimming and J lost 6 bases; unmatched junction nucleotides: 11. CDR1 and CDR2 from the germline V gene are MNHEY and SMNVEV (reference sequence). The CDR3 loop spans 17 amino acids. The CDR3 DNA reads TGTGCCAGCAGGCGACTAGCGGGAGGAATAATTGGCAATGAGCAGTTCTTC. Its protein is CASRRLAGGIIGNEQFF.